This T cell receptor beta chain was obtained from a study of CD8 T cells in ankylosing spondylitis. Study-level findings and limits: Seemingly characteristic of ankylosing spondylitis blood was a TCR beta motif consisting of about 8 highly homologous variants.

TCRdb re-called the 5' RACE reads with MiXCR, one entry per CDR3 protein. In the table there are a few hundred thousand distinct CDR3 sequences, 15% to 20% of which are singletons. V trimming: 4 bases; J trimming: 3 bases; junction bases outside the gene matches: 12. Germline V CDR1 and CDR2: SGHTS, YDEGEE. This CDR3 has 16 amino acids. As to this clonotype: Its specificity is unknown.

The TCR was taken from a male donor with ankylosing spondylitis. Sequencing was carried out using blood, either unsorted or a sorted T cell fraction (not recorded which). This chain links TRBV5-8 with TRBJ2-7, with 8 bases that match TRBD1. In DNA, the CDR3 is TGTGCCAGCAGCAGACCCGGGACAGGCTCGTTCTACGAGCAGTACTTC. It encodes CASSRPGTGSFYEQYF.